The 5 T cell receptor beta chains reported below all come from one sample, sequenced in a study of control samples from healthy donors and cancer patients. This table comes from immunoSEQ multiplex PCR, and its TCRdb copy is limited to in-frame clones, with some not included. The sample lists around 170,000 clones, 90% to 95% seen once, with approximately 1.5% in the top ten. The sequenced material came from blood. The receptors were gathered from a man aged 25-45 years in good health.

The chain is built from TRBV10-3 and TRBJ2-7; TRBD1 matches at 7 bases. V shed 6 bases and J 0 bases; nucleotides not matched to a gene: 14. Germline values: CDR1 ENHRY, CDR2 SYGVKD. This CDR3 region has 17 residues. The CDR3 coding sequence is TGTGCCATCAGGCCCGGGACAGAACCTTCTAGCTCCTACGAGCAGTACTTC. Translation gives CAIRPGTEPSSSYEQYF.

The J gene is TRBJ2-7, the V gene TRBV28; perhaps TRBD1 as D (5 bases). The CDR3 consists of 13 residues. CDR1 and CDR2 from the germline V gene are MDHEN and SYDVKM. V lost 7 bases to trimming and J lost 2 bases, with 12 bases between them. The CDR3: CASKWGDPYEQYF. The CDR3 coding sequence is TGTGCCAGCAAATGGGGCGATCCCTACGAGCAGTACTTC.

J is TRBJ1-1 and V is TRBV11-2; D gene ambiguous. Per germline, CDR1 SGHAT and CDR2 FQNNGV. The CDR3 contains 14 residues. Between the trimmed V and J ends, which lost 0 bases and 4 bases, there was a span of 9 bases. The CDR3 region has the DNA TGTGCCAGCAGCTTAGATACAGTGGTCACTGAAGCTTTCTTT. Residues: CASSLDTVVTEAFF. The complete variable domain, with remaining parts taken from reference TRBV11-2 and TRBJ1-1, reads EAGVAQSPRYKIIEKRQSVAFWCNPISGHATLYWYQQILGQGPKLLIQFQNNGVVDDSQLPKDRFSAERLKGVDSTLKIQPAKLEDSAVYLCASSLDTVVTEAFFGQGTRLTVV.

The chain carries TRBV10-3 and TRBJ2-1, with TRBD2 as a possible D gene (6 bases). Germline V gives CDR1 ENHRY, CDR2 SYGVKD. Trimming took 11 bases from V and 5 from J, leaving 13 bases between them. This CDR3 is built from 12 residues. In nucleotides, the CDR3 is TGTGCCGGCGGCGGGGCAGACAATGAGCAGTTCTTC. It encodes CAGGGADNEQFF.

The V call is TRBV7-9, the J call TRBJ1-3; 10 bases map to TRBD1. J lost 6 bases, V lost 5 bases, and 7 bases had no gene match. CDR1 and CDR2 from the germline V gene are SEHNR and FQNEAQ (reference sequence). The CDR3 has 15 amino acids. The CDR3: CASSQDRGMTNTIYF. The CDR3 coding sequence is TGTGCCAGCAGCCAGGACAGGGGGATGACAAACACCATATATTTT. Drawing the rest from reference TRBV7-9 and TRBJ1-3, the complete variable domain is DTGVSQNPRHKITKRGQNVTFRCDPISEHNRLYWYRQTLGQGPEFLTYFQNEAQLEKSRLLSDRFSAERPKGSFSTLEIQRTEQGDSAMYLCASSQDRGMTNTIYFGEGSWLTVV.